This TCR beta chain emerged from a study of cytomegalovirus exposure and HLA in healthy donors. 60 Vbeta and 13 Jbeta primers were used in PCR. Clones were read by immunoSEQ multiplex PCR, and TCRdb kept only the in-frame ones, dropping some. Of around 100,000 clones in the sample, about 77% are singletons; the top ten hold around 5.8%. This receptor was obtained from a woman aged 25 to 39 in good health and CMV-seropositive. Sequenced input: PBMCs.

In DNA, the CDR3 is TGTGCCAGCAGCTTAGACCCTAGCAACTCCTACGAGCAGTACTTC. Its protein is CASSLDPSNSYEQYF. The rearrangement uses TRBV11-3 and TRBJ2-7, with D possibly TRBD2 on 5 matching bases. The germline gives CDR1 SGHNT, CDR2 YENEEA. The V end was cut by 0 bases, the J end by 0 bases, with 9 bases between. The CDR3 runs to 15 residues.